One sample yielded the 25 T cell receptor beta chains listed below, sequenced in a study of spatial heterogeneity in lung cancer. Each CDR3 protein gets one entry after TCRdb re-called the 5' RACE reads with MiXCR. The sample has about 82,000 distinct CDR3 sequences; around 12% are singletons. Time point described: sample taken at primary tumor resection. Whole RNA came from tumor, nontumor lung or frozen PBMC and was sequenced without being sorted. The starting material was PBMCs, obtained at surgery. All receptors derive from a male donor with early-stage non-small cell lung cancer.

This clonotype came up a few times. V gene TRBV7-3 combines with J gene TRBJ2-6; TRBD1 aligns across 9 bases. Germline V gives CDR1 SGHTA, CDR2 FQGTGA. With V trimmed by 8 bases and J by 2 bases, 4 bases remained unmatched. This CDR3 spans 15 amino acids. CDR3 region: CASARTGAGANVLTF. CDR3 DNA sequence: TGTGCCAGCGCCCGGACAGGGGCTGGGGCCAACGTCCTGACTTTC. The variable domain in full, completed from reference TRBV7-3 and TRBJ2-6, reads GAGVSQTPSNKVTEKGKYVELRCDPISGHTALYWYRQSLGQGPEFLIYFQGTGAADDSGLPNDRFFAVRPEGSVSTLKIQRTERGDSAVYLCASARTGAGANVLTFGAGSRLTVL.

This clonotype was observed at least ten times. The chain has TRBV29-1 and TRBJ1-5, with a possible D match to TRBD1 (5 bases). V was clipped by 4 bases and J by 5 bases, with 12 bases between them. CDR3 length: 13 residues. The germline V gene has CDR1 SQVTM and CDR2 ANQGSEA. The DNA of the CDR3 is TGCAGCGTTGTTGGGGGAAATGATCAGCCCCAGCATTTT. Amino acids: CSVVGGNDQPQHF.

Only a few counts were recorded for this clonotype. The chain is built from TRBV30 and TRBJ1-3; D gene uncertain. The V end lost 3 bases, the J end lost 8 bases, and 11 bases lay between the germline ends. The CDR3 extends over 12 amino acids. The germline gives CDR1 GTSNPN, CDR2 SVGIG (reference sequence). The CDR3, as DNA: TGTGCCTGGAGCCCCGCACTTCACACCATATATTTT. This sequence encodes CAWSPALHTIYF.

The genes are TRBV5-1 and TRBJ2-7; D unclear. The CDR3 has 12 residues. Trimming pared 2 bases from V and 3 bases from J, leaving 6 bases between. Looked up from germline, CDR1 is SGHRS and CDR2 is YFSETQ. The CDR3 region is CASSLKGYEQYF. CDR3 coding DNA: TGCGCCAGCAGCTTAAAGGGCTACGAGCAGTACTTC.

This clonotype appeared a few times. This chain connects TRBV29-1 to TRBJ2-5; the D gene could be TRBD1 or TRBD2 (5 bases each). V lost 4 bases to trimming and J lost 3 bases, with 21 bases between them. Germline assignment: CDR1 SQVTM and CDR2 ANQGSEA. This CDR3 is 16 amino acids long. CDR3 bases: TGCAGCGTTGGAGACGATCTTCCCGGGACGAAAGAGACCCAGTACTTC. Translated, it gives CSVGDDLPGTKETQYF.

Here the CDR3 reads CASSTPGGRDTQPQHF. The DNA for the CDR3 is TGTGCCAGTAGTACCCCCGGCGGGCGGGATACTCAGCCCCAGCATTTT. V gene TRBV19 combines with J gene TRBJ1-5; D is undetermined. The CDR3 is 16 amino acids. Germline CDR1 LNHDA, CDR2 SQIVND (reference sequence). V lost 4 bases and J lost 6, with 19 bases in between.

This clonotype has only a few counts. This chain connects TRBV5-6 to TRBJ2-7; 9 positions match TRBD1. Germline assignment: CDR1 SGHDT and CDR2 YYEEEE. V was pared by 7 bases and J by 2 bases, with 10 bases of the junction left unmatched. The CDR3 runs to 15 residues. The CDR3 region is CASVERGQGTYEQYF. In nucleotides, the CDR3 is TGTGCCAGCGTGGAGCGGGGACAGGGCACCTACGAGCAGTACTTC.

This clonotype was recorded at least ten times. The rearrangement uses TRBV4-1 and TRBJ1-1; D remains unclear. The CDR3 loop spans 12 amino acids. V was shortened by 10 bases and J by 1 base, with 10 bases between the two germline ends. From germline, CDR1 is MGHRA and CDR2 YSYEKL. CDR3 loop: CATKGANTEAFF. DNA of the CDR3: TGCGCCACCAAAGGAGCGAACACTGAAGCTTTCTTT.

This clonotype was detected ten times or more. This chain uses TRBV12-3 or TRBV12-4 with TRBJ2-3; the match to TRBD1 covers 7 bases. J was trimmed by 0 bases and V by 2 bases; bases with no gene match: 2. The CDR3 loop spans 15 amino acids. The CDR3 protein is CASSLMGQSTDTQYF. As DNA, the CDR3 is TGTGCCAGCAGTTTAATGGGACAGAGCACAGATACGCAGTATTTT.

This clonotype was seen repeatedly, ten times or more. The V call is TRBV12-3 or TRBV12-4, the J call TRBJ2-2; D gene uncertain. This CDR3 region has 13 residues. The germline V and J ends were trimmed by 3 bases and 7 bases, with 9 bases remaining between them. As DNA, the CDR3 is TGTGCCAGCAGTTTTGTGGGATACGGGGAGCTGTTTTTT. This codes for CASSFVGYGELFF.

This clonotype was observed many times. V gene TRBV3-1 combines with J gene TRBJ1-1, with 7 bases aligning to TRBD1. The length of the CDR3 is 14 residues. The J segment lost 6 bases and the V segment lost 3 bases, leaving 7 bases of the junction unmatched. Germline V gives CDR1 LGHDT, CDR2 YNNKEL (reference sequence). The CDR3 region is CASSQIGGESEAFF. The CDR3 DNA sequence: TGTGCCAGCAGCCAGATAGGGGGCGAATCTGAAGCTTTCTTT.

The table lists this clonotype with many counts. The V gene is TRBV7-2, the J gene TRBJ2-3, with 7 bases matching TRBD2. Trimming cost V 4 bases and J 4 bases; bases outside gene matches: 17. CDR3 size: 18 residues. The V gene's germline CDR1 is SGHTA and CDR2 FQGNSA. CDR3 sequence (DNA): TGTGCCAGCAGCTCCTCCCCATTGACTGGCGGGAGAGCAGATACGCAGTATTTT. Amino acid sequence: CASSSSPLTGGRADTQYF.

The genes are TRBV6-5 and TRBJ2-7; no reliable D call. The CDR3 runs to 15 residues. Between the trimmed V and J ends, which lost 2 bases and 0 bases, there was a span of 11 bases. The germline gives CDR1 MNHEY, CDR2 SVGAGI. The CDR3 DNA sequence: TGTGCCAGCAGTTACACTTCGGGCCTCTCCTACGAGCAGTACTTC. Amino acid sequence: CASSYTSGLSYEQYF.

The CDR3: CAISDEAPFYEQYF. The CDR3 DNA reads TGTGCCATCAGTGATGAGGCGCCCTTCTACGAGCAGTACTTC. The V and J genes are TRBV10-3 and TRBJ2-7; no firm D call. Deletions cut 3 bases from V and 3 bases from J, with 12 bases between. Germline V gene data show CDR1 as ENHRY and CDR2 as SYGVKD. This CDR3 contains 14 residues.

V gene TRBV19 combines with J gene TRBJ1-5; possible D gene TRBD1, 5 bases. The CDR3 has 16 residues. The V end was cut by 4 bases, the J end by 4 bases, with 17 bases between. Germline V gene data show CDR1 as LNHDA and CDR2 as SQIVND (reference sequence). CDR3 sequence: CASSSTYGGTNQPQHF. The CDR3 coding sequence is TGTGCCAGTAGTAGCACCTATGGGGGAACTAATCAGCCCCAGCATTTT.

This chain joins TRBV3-1 and TRBJ1-1; unclear D gene. Germline V gene data show CDR1 as LGHDT and CDR2 as YNNKEL (reference sequence). The V end was cut by 1 base, the J end by 4 bases, with 7 bases between. This CDR3 has 13 amino acids. CDR3: CASSQAGSTEAFF. DNA for the CDR3: TGTGCCAGCAGCCAAGCAGGCAGCACTGAAGCTTTCTTT.

The CDR3 sequence: CAISDAPGGASEQYF. The CDR3 DNA is TGTGCCATCAGTGACGCCCCAGGTGGAGCCTCCGAGCAGTACTTC. The chain is built from TRBV10-3 and TRBJ2-7; D is unclear. The V gene lost 3 bases and the J gene lost 6 bases, with 18 bases spanning the gap. In germline, CDR1 is ENHRY, CDR2 SYGVKD. The CDR3 extends over 15 amino acids.

The chain combines TRBV27 with TRBJ1-1; TRBD1 aligns across 9 bases. The germline V gene encodes CDR1 MNHEY and CDR2 SMNVEV (reference sequence). The CDR3 contains 15 residues. With 6 bases clipped from V and 1 base from J, the junction kept 6 bases outside the gene matches. CDR3 coding DNA: TGTGCCAGCAGCCTAACGACAGGGGGGAACACTGAAGCTTTCTTT. Its translation: CASSLTTGGNTEAFF.

The genes are TRBV5-1 and TRBJ1-5; D is perhaps TRBD1 (5 bases). The CDR3 is made up of 14 amino acids. The ends were cut back, 0 bases at V and 5 bases at J, with 9 bases in the middle. Germline V gene data show CDR1 as SGHRS and CDR2 as YFSETQ. CDR3 in amino acids: CASSLDGRDQPQHF. The CDR3 nucleotides read TGCGCCAGCAGCTTGGACGGCAGGGATCAGCCCCAGCATTTT.

The chain uses TRBV29-1 and TRBJ2-1; the D gene is possibly TRBD2 (6 bases). Trimming cost V 7 bases and J 7 bases, with 14 bases left between them. CDR3 length: 12 amino acids. Germline CDR1 is SQVTM and CDR2 is ANQGSEA. DNA of the CDR3: TGCAGCGGGCTAGCGCAGCATAATGAGCAGTTCTTC. This sequence encodes CSGLAQHNEQFF.

The V and J genes are TRBV29-1 and TRBJ2-3; 9 bases fit TRBD2. This CDR3 has 13 residues. V lost 8 bases to trimming and J lost 1 base; unmatched junction nucleotides: 4. CDR1 and CDR2 from the germline V gene are SQVTM and ANQGSEA. CDR3 in amino acids: CSLRTSGTDTQYF. Written as DNA, the CDR3 is TGCAGCCTTAGGACTAGCGGCACAGATACGCAGTATTTT.

This chain joins TRBV19 and TRBJ1-1; a possible D gene is TRBD1 (5 bases). The length of the CDR3 is 14 residues. The ends were cut back, 9 bases at V and 5 bases at J, with 19 bases in the middle. CDR1 is LNHDA, CDR2 SQIVND, per germline (reference sequence). For the CDR3, the DNA is TGTGCCAGCCGATCTGGTGGGGGTAAGACTGAAGCTTTCTTT. This sequence encodes CASRSGGGKTEAFF.

At least ten counts were recorded for this clonotype. The chain uses TRBV3-1 and TRBJ1-5; D is uncertain. CDR1 and CDR2 from the germline V gene are LGHDT and YNNKEL (reference sequence). This CDR3 contains 12 residues. The V and J ends lost 7 bases and 4 bases respectively, with 8 bases between them. The CDR3 reads CASTSGNQPQHF. The CDR3 DNA reads TGTGCCAGCACCTCGGGGAATCAGCCCCAGCATTTT.

This clonotype appeared many times. The V gene is TRBV24-1, the J gene TRBJ2-4; D gene unclear. The V gene lost 5 bases and the J gene lost 0 bases, with 19 bases spanning the gap. Germline CDR1 is KGHDR and CDR2 is SFDVKD. This CDR3 region has 18 residues. CDR3 coding DNA: TGTGCCACCAGTGCAACTGACTCTCGGGCTACAGCCAAAAACATTCAGTACTTC. It translates to CATSATDSRATAKNIQYF.

CDR3 residues: CASSSVTGDMNTEAFF. The CDR3 bases are TGCGCCAGCAGCAGCGTGACAGGGGACATGAACACTGAAGCTTTCTTT. The chain carries TRBV5-1 and TRBJ1-1; 8 bases match TRBD1. The germline V gene encodes CDR1 SGHRS and CDR2 YFSETQ. The CDR3 spans 16 residues. The trim removed 4 bases at V and 0 bases at J, leaving 8 bases unmatched.